This T cell receptor beta chain stems from a study of cytomegalovirus exposure and HLA in healthy donors. General study results and limits: Most TCR sequences proved rare, with some public TCRs found in many donors.

Primers: 60 Vbeta forward and 13 Jbeta reverse. Libraries were prepared by immunoSEQ multiplex PCR; TCRdb keeps only in-frame clonotypes and omits some of them. Of around 200,000 clones in the sample, approximately 78% were seen once. Points on this clone: Antigen: not known.

The CDR3 is 15 residues long. CDR1 ENHRY and CDR2 SYGVKD come from the germline V gene. The sample consisted of PBMCs. The chain links TRBV10-3 to TRBJ2-5; 9 bases agree with TRBD2. The DNA matches TRBJ2-7 better at its end, which makes the J call doubtful. This receptor was taken from a young woman in good health and CMV-seronegative. The CDR3: CAISDLAGITYEQYF. As DNA, the CDR3 is TGTGCCATCAGTGACCTAGCGGGGATAACCTACGAGCAGTACTTC.